These 5 T cell receptor beta chains were all obtained from the same sample, sequenced in a study of blood T cells in healthy people across ages. It was with a sample-barcoded 5' primer and a J-beta primer mix that a second PCR of about 7 to 12 cycles was run. TCRdb re-called the 5' RACE reads through MiXCR, storing one row per CDR3 protein. Of 1 million or so distinct CDR3 sequences listed, 40% to 55% are singletons. Sequenced material: blood. The receptors here all came from a woman aged 55-70 years in good health.

This clonotype appeared a few times. The chain couples TRBV27 to TRBJ2-7; 7 positions match TRBD2. CDR3 length: 13 residues. With V trimmed by 5 bases and J by 6 bases, 7 bases remained unmatched. Germline loops: CDR1 MNHEY, CDR2 SMNVEV (reference sequence). The CDR3 DNA sequence: TGTGCCAGCAGTCCGTGGGACTATGTCGAGCAGTACTTC. As protein: CASSPWDYVEQYF.

The sample holds a few counts of this clonotype. The genes are TRBV20-1 and TRBJ2-5; D is unclear. The assigned J gene may be wrong: the sequence end matches TRBJ2-7 better. CDR1 and CDR2 (germline): DFQATT, SNEGSKA (reference sequence). The CDR3 is 13 residues long. For the CDR3, the DNA is TGCAGTGCTCGCCCCAGCGAAGGGTACGAGCAGTACTTC. Its translation: CSARPSEGYEQYF.

The J gene is TRBJ2-1, the V gene TRBV7-2, with D perhaps TRBD1 or TRBD2 (6 bases each). With 2 bases removed from V and 2 bases from J, the gap between germline ends came to 10 bases. CDR3 length: 15 residues. Germline V lookup: CDR1 SGHTA, CDR2 FQGNSA. CDR3: CASSLTGAAYNEQFF. In DNA form, the CDR3 reads TGTGCCAGCAGCTTAACGGGGGCTGCCTACAATGAGCAGTTCTTC.

This clonotype was counted ten times or more. The chain carries TRBV7-2 and TRBJ2-1, with 11 bases aligning to TRBD2. CDR1 is SGHTA and CDR2 is FQGNSA in the germline V gene. Trimming took 9 bases from V and 6 from J; bases not matched to a gene: 7. The CDR3 has 14 residues. The CDR3 spells CARKTSGASNEQFF. DNA of the CDR3: TGTGCCAGGAAGACTAGCGGGGCGTCCAATGAGCAGTTCTTC.

This clonotype was picked up many times. V and J are TRBV29-1 and TRBJ1-2; 10 positions match TRBD1. The V segment lost 6 bases and the J segment 4 bases; nucleotides outside the gene matches: 8. The CDR3 length is 14 residues. Germline CDR1 is SQVTM and CDR2 is ANQGSEA. The CDR3 DNA reads as TGCAGCGTCCAAGGGGACAGGGGCAGCTATGGCTACACCTTC. This gives the protein CSVQGDRGSYGYTF.